This T cell receptor (beta chain) was retrieved from a study of T cells in Graves' hyperthyroidism and ophthalmopathy. Lactation, pregnancy, other autoimmune disease or uncontrolled infection excluded patients. CDR1 SGHNT and CDR2 YYREEE come from the germline V gene (reference sequence). The CDR3 spans 17 residues. Losses at the gene ends were 2 bases for V and 1 base for J; bases not matched to a gene: 6. Amplified regions were TCR beta CDR3 sequences from RNA transcripts. The HTBI primer set served for first-round RT-PCR of the TCR CDR3. TCRdb re-called the multiplex PCR reads through MiXCR, storing one row per CDR3 protein. The sample lists fewer than 250,000 distinct CDR3 sequences, roughly 15% occurring once.

The rearrangement joins TRBV5-4 to TRBJ2-3, with TRBD2 matching over 11 bases. Material for sequencing was blood. The sequence was collected from a woman younger than 30 with Graves' ophthalmopathy. The CDR3 DNA reads as TGTGCCAGCAGCTTCAGTCTAGCGGGGGGCGGCACAGATACGCAGTATTTT. Translating gives CASSFSLAGGGTDTQYF. The full variable domain, completed using reference TRBV5-4 and TRBJ2-3, is ETGVTQSPTHLIKTRGQQVTLRCSSQSGHNTVSWYQQALGQGPQFIFQYYREEENGRGNFPPRFSGLQFPNYSSELNVNALELDDSALYLCASSFSLAGGGTDTQYFGPGTRLTVL.